This T cell receptor (beta chain) was sequenced in a study of OX40 agonist ivuxolimab in advanced cancers. Study-wide context: Among those treated, three patients had partial responses, one with hepatocellular carcinoma and two with cutaneous melanoma.

Study conclusions and caveats: At 0.1 to 3.0 mg/kg and by week 6, clonal expansion occurred in CD4+ and CD8+ blood T cells. Low normalized clonal expansion also occurred in some nonresponding patients. Researchers report that CD8+ T cells had, on average, more expanded clones than CD4+.

CDR3 length equals 18 residues. The V segment lost 4 bases and the J segment 1 base; nucleotides outside the gene matches: 11. Germline V gives CDR1 SGHDT, CDR2 YYEEEE. As concerns this clone: Its specificity is not known.

The repertoire was sequenced with immunoSEQ multiplex PCR; TCRdb's copy has only in-frame clones and lacks some. The sample comprises approximately 69,000 clones, around 90% of which are singletons, and approximately 2.8% rests with the top ten. The receptor was isolated from an adult with an advanced solid tumor such as melanoma, head and neck, liver or kidney cancer. Sample: CD4+ or CD8+ T cells sorted from blood, taken in a trial of the OX40 agonist ivuxolimab. V usage is TRBV5-6 and J usage is TRBJ2-2; 9 nucleotides line up with TRBD1. CDR3 nucleotide sequence: TGTGCCAGCAGCCGGACAGGGGAGCGGTCTAGGAACACCGGGGAGCTGTTTTTT. It codes for CASSRTGERSRNTGELFF.